This entry lists 26 T cell receptor beta chains sequenced from one sample in a study of cytomegalovirus exposure and HLA in healthy donors. Repertoires were generated with immunoSEQ multiplex PCR, while TCRdb's copy carries only in-frame clones and drops some. The profile shows 180,000 or so clones, approximately 86% of them singletons. Sequenced sample: PBMCs. The source of these receptors is a man between 25 and 39 years old in good health and CMV-seropositive.

This clone has just one count. The rearrangement joins TRBV6-5 to TRBJ2-7, with D perhaps TRBD1 (5 bases). Deletions cut 5 bases from V and 5 bases from J, with 19 bases between. This CDR3 is built from 15 residues. The germline V gene has CDR1 MNHEY and CDR2 SVGAGI. The CDR3 sequence is CASSAQGYPADEQYF. The CDR3 bases are TGTGCCAGCAGTGCCCAGGGATACCCTGCCGACGAGCAGTACTTC.

This chain connects TRBV12-5 to TRBJ2-3; 13 bases are a match to TRBD2. V shed 7 bases, J shed 2 bases, and the junction held 6 bases outside the gene matches. CDR3 length equals 16 residues. CDR1 LGHNT and CDR2 FRNRAP come from the germline V gene. The CDR3 sequence: CASAWGLAGTTDTQYF. The DNA for the CDR3 is TGTGCTAGTGCCTGGGGACTAGCGGGGACCACAGATACGCAGTATTTT.

CDR3 sequence: CASSPSSQGLPYEQYF. CDR3 DNA: TGTGCCAGCTCACCATCTAGCCAGGGGCTACCCTACGAGCAGTACTTC. V usage is TRBV18 and J usage is TRBJ2-7; D is possibly TRBD1 (6 bases). CDR1 and CDR2 from the germline V gene are KGHSH and LQKENI. This CDR3 is 16 amino acids long. The ends were cut back, 2 bases at V and 2 bases at J, with 16 bases in the middle.

The chain recombines TRBV18 with TRBJ1-3; no clear D. Germline V gives CDR1 KGHSH, CDR2 LQKENI. There are 17 residues in the CDR3. The ends were cut back, 1 base at V and 0 bases at J, with 13 bases in the middle. CDR3: CASSPRVAGPSGNTIYF. The CDR3 region has the DNA TGTGCCAGCTCACCACGGGTGGCAGGTCCCTCTGGAAACACCATATATTTT.

The table lists this clone with a few counts. Sequence at one end of the junction differs from germline and may be a read error. The chain carries TRBV7-7 and TRBJ2-2; the D is unclear. The CDR3 totals 15 residues. The germline V gene encodes CDR1 SSHAT and CDR2 FNYEAQ (reference sequence). Here the CDR3 reads CASSPGRANTGELFF. In DNA, the CDR3 is TGTGCTAGCAGCCCGGGCCGAGCTAACACCGGGGAGCTGTTTTTT.

CDR3 protein: CASSLYRAGNTEAFF. CDR3 nucleotides: TGTGCCAGCAGTTTATATAGGGCGGGGAACACTGAAGCTTTCTTT. V usage is TRBV27 and J usage is TRBJ1-1; D is unresolved. The germline V and J ends were trimmed by 1 base and 1 base, with 10 bases remaining between them. The CDR3 has 15 amino acids. From germline, CDR1 is MNHEY and CDR2 SMNVEV (reference sequence).

This chain uses TRBV9 with TRBJ1-6; the D is unclear. Germline values: CDR1 SGDLS, CDR2 YYNGEE. There are 13 residues in the CDR3. V shed 4 bases and J shed 13 bases, with 15 bases lying between them. CDR3 bases: TGTGCCAGCAGCCTGGGCACATCAAGGCCCCTCCACTTT. This gives the protein CASSLGTSRPLHF.

The rearrangement links TRBV27 to TRBJ2-4; TRBD2 agrees at 7 bases. The V and J ends lost 3 bases and 6 bases, in that order; junction bases with no gene match: 8. The germline V gene encodes CDR1 MNHEY and CDR2 SMNVEV (reference sequence). This CDR3 has 15 residues. The CDR3 loop is CASSFGGGVGNIQYF. In nucleotides, the CDR3 is TGTGCCAGCAGTTTTGGGGGGGGAGTTGGAAACATTCAGTACTTC.

This chain uses TRBV11-3 with TRBJ2-1, with 8 bases fitting TRBD1. CDR1 is SGHNT and CDR2 is YENEEA in the germline V gene. V was clipped by 1 base and J by 8 bases; unmatched bases: 1. The CDR3 runs to 13 residues. CDR3 sequence (DNA): TGTGCCAGCAGCTTAGCAGGGGGCGATGAGCAGTTCTTC. This gives the protein CASSLAGGDEQFF.

This chain uses TRBV6-5 with TRBJ2-1, with 8 bases lining up with TRBD1. This CDR3 spans 15 amino acids. V shed 6 bases, J shed 4 bases, and the junction held 8 bases outside the gene matches. Germline CDR1 and CDR2: MNHEY and SVGAGI. CDR3 in DNA: TGTGCCAGCAGGGTCGACAGGGGCGCTTACAATGAGCAGTTCTTC. It translates to CASRVDRGAYNEQFF.

This clone was seen a single time. V usage is TRBV18 and J usage is TRBJ2-3; D might be TRBD1 or TRBD2, each matching 5 bases. Per germline, CDR1 KGHSH and CDR2 LQKENI. The CDR3 has 15 residues. Trimming pared 0 bases from V and 4 bases from J, leaving 11 bases between. CDR3 amino acids: CASSPPTRGADTQYF. Written as DNA, the CDR3 is TGTGCCAGCTCACCACCGACTCGGGGCGCAGATACGCAGTATTTT.

As regards this clone: One end of the junction does not line up with germline, which may come from a read error. The V and J genes are TRBV7-7 and TRBJ2-7; D is perhaps TRBD1 (7 bases). Germline CDR1 is SSHAT and CDR2 is FNYEAQ (reference sequence). The CDR3 has 14 residues. CDR3 in amino acids: CASSQGGSGYEQYF. DNA for the CDR3: TGTGCTAGCAGCCAGGGGGGTAGCGGCTACGAGCAGTACTTC.

This chain links TRBV25-1 with TRBJ2-7; D might be TRBD1 (6 bases). CDR3 length: 13 amino acids. CDR1 and CDR2 (germline): MGHDK, SYGVNS. The V end lost 7 bases, the J end lost 4 bases, and 14 bases lay between the germline ends. The CDR3 sequence is CASKGRGAYEQYF. The CDR3 coding sequence is TGTGCCAGCAAGGGCAGGGGCGCATACGAGCAGTACTTC.

This chain joins TRBV30 and TRBJ2-2; 9 nucleotides line up with TRBD2. The CDR3 contains 15 residues. CDR1 is GTSNPN, CDR2 SVGIG, per germline (reference sequence). Trimming cost V 2 bases and J 3 bases; bases outside gene matches: 4. CDR3 protein: CAWSIGLAYTGELFF. The CDR3 nucleotides read TGTGCCTGGAGTATTGGACTAGCGTACACCGGGGAGCTGTTTTTT.

J is TRBJ2-5 and V is TRBV27, with 10 positions matching TRBD2. CDR1 is MNHEY and CDR2 is SMNVEV in the germline V gene (reference sequence). This CDR3 comprises 15 residues. Trimming cost V 6 bases and J 0 bases; bases outside gene matches: 4. The CDR3 here is CASSFSGRHQETQYF. The DNA for the CDR3 is TGTGCCAGCAGCTTTAGCGGGAGGCACCAAGAGACCCAGTACTTC.

The rearrangement uses TRBV5-4 and TRBJ2-2; perhaps TRBD1 as D (5 bases). Germline V lookup: CDR1 SGHNT, CDR2 YYREEE (reference sequence). V was shortened by 5 bases and J by 4 bases, with 12 bases between the two germline ends. This CDR3 has 14 amino acids. This chain's CDR3 is CASRLGVGTGELFF. The CDR3 DNA follows: TGTGCCAGCAGATTAGGGGTTGGCACCGGGGAGCTGTTTTTT. Variable domain in full (rest from reference TRBV5-4 and TRBJ2-2): ETGVTQSPTHLIKTRGQQVTLRCSSQSGHNTVSWYQQALGQGPQFIFQYYREEENGRGNFPPRFSGLQFPNYSSELNVNALELDDSALYLCASRLGVGTGELFFGEGSRLTVL.

The chain is built from TRBV5-6 and TRBJ2-3; a weak D match, TRBD2 (5 bases). Germline lookup yields CDR1 SGHDT and CDR2 YYEEEE. The CDR3 sequence is 14 residues long. Trimming took off 2 bases at V and 3 bases at J, with 10 bases between the two ends. The CDR3 protein is CASSFAPGTDTQYF. CDR3 nucleotide sequence: TGTGCCAGCAGCTTTGCGCCGGGGACAGATACGCAGTATTTT.

The J gene is TRBJ1-5, the V gene TRBV27, with D perhaps matching TRBD1 (6 bases). V shed 6 bases and J shed 1 base, with 13 bases lying between them. The germline V gene has CDR1 MNHEY and CDR2 SMNVEV (reference sequence). This CDR3 spans 15 amino acids. DNA for the CDR3: TGTGCCAGCAGAGAACAGGGACCGAGCAATCAGCCCCAGCATTTT. Translating gives CASREQGPSNQPQHF.

The sample holds a few counts of this clone. The CDR3 sequence: CAIRTGGVNYGYTF. The DNA for the CDR3 is TGTGCCATCAGAACAGGGGGTGTTAACTATGGCTACACCTTC. The chain uses TRBV10-3 and TRBJ1-2, with 8 bases that match TRBD1. Germline CDR1 ENHRY, CDR2 SYGVKD. V lost 6 bases, J lost 1 base, and 4 bases stayed unmatched. The CDR3 length is 14 residues.

The gene calls are TRBV27 and TRBJ2-2, with a possible D match to TRBD1 (6 bases). This CDR3 contains 15 residues. Trimming left V 2 bases short and J 6 bases short, with 13 bases between. Germline CDR1 MNHEY, CDR2 SMNVEV (reference sequence). The CDR3 protein is CASSLRDNFPGELFF. The CDR3 nucleotides read TGTGCCAGCAGTTTAAGGGACAATTTTCCCGGGGAGCTGTTTTTT.

The genes are TRBV5-1 and TRBJ2-4, with 8 bases that match TRBD2. CDR1 is SGHRS and CDR2 is YFSETQ in the germline V gene. The trim removed 3 bases at V and 5 bases at J, leaving 7 bases unmatched. The CDR3 is 15 amino acids. In nucleotides, the CDR3 is TGCGCCAGCAGCTCCGCCGGGACTAGGCAAAACATTCAGTACTTC. This codes for CASSSAGTRQNIQYF. The full variable domain, with the rest looked up from reference TRBV5-1 and TRBJ2-4, is KAGVTQTPRYLIKTRGQQVTLSCSPISGHRSVSWYQQTPGQGLQFLFEYFSETQRNKGNFPGRFSGRQFSNSRSEMNVSTLELGDSALYLCASSSAGTRQNIQYFGAGTRLSVL.

The genes are TRBV7-3 and TRBJ2-7, with D perhaps matching TRBD1 (6 bases). Trimming removed 8 bases at V and 3 bases at J, with 14 bases between. The CDR3 consists of 13 residues. CDR1 and CDR2 (germline): SGHTA, FQGTGA. CDR3 bases: TGTGCCAGCGGCAGGGACAAGTTCTACGAGCAGTACTTC. As protein: CASGRDKFYEQYF.

The chain is built from TRBV7-9 and TRBJ1-2; no firm D call. Germline V CDR1 and CDR2: SEHNR, FQNEAQ (reference sequence). Trimming shortened V by 5 bases and J by 8 bases, and 24 bases separated the two germline ends. CDR3 length: 16 residues. CDR3 coding DNA: TGTGCCAGCAGCCCCCAAAGCGGCTACCGCCCAACAGGCTACACCTTC. Protein sequence: CASSPQSGYRPTGYTF.

V is TRBV27 and J is TRBJ1-3; possibly TRBD1 for D (6 bases). Germline V CDR1 and CDR2: MNHEY, SMNVEV (reference sequence). This CDR3 is built from 17 residues. The V gene lost 5 bases and the J gene lost 2 bases, with 19 bases spanning the gap. CDR3: CASSLTGSRGTGNTIYF. CDR3 coding DNA: TGTGCCAGCAGTCTTACAGGGTCGCGCGGTACTGGAAACACCATATATTTT.

A few counts support this clone. V is TRBV2 and J is TRBJ1-5; D unclear. Germline CDR1 is SNHLY and CDR2 is FYNNEI. This CDR3 is 12 amino acids long. Between the trimmed V and J ends, which lost 3 bases and 5 bases, there was a span of 5 bases. The CDR3 spells CASSDGYQPQHF. The CDR3 nucleotides read TGTGCCAGCAGTGACGGTTATCAGCCCCAGCATTTT. Full variable domain (outside the CDR3, taken from reference TRBV2 and TRBJ1-5): EPEVTQTPSHQVTQMGQEVILRCVPISNHLYFYWYRQILGQKVEFLVSFYNNEISEKSEIFDDQFSVERPDGSNFTLKIRSTKLEDSAMYFCASSDGYQPQHFGDGTRLSIL.

This chain links TRBV4-1 with TRBJ1-1; D gene uncertain. The CDR3 runs 14 residues. Germline CDR1 is MGHRA and CDR2 is YSYEKL. V gave up 8 bases and J gave up 4 bases, with 17 bases separating them. CDR3 DNA: TGCGCCAGCGGACTACCCTCCCGTGGCACTGAAGCTTTCTTT. This encodes CASGLPSRGTEAFF.